A selection of T cell receptor beta chains follows, all from one sample in a study of blood T cell repertoires in COVID-19. Only in-frame clones appear in the TCRdb table, and some are missing; sequencing was by immunoSEQ multiplex PCR. The table has 40,000 to 50,000 clones, 89% seen once. Sequencing was performed on peripheral blood. These receptors all come from a man aged 50 or older with active COVID-19. CDR3s include the opening cysteine and the closing phenylalanine or tryptophan. Fields, in order: CDR3 protein, V gene, J gene.

cdr3_aa: CASSKRTSGSSYEQYF
v_call: TRBV19
j_call: TRBJ2-7

cdr3_aa: CASRWTFGEAFF
v_call: TRBV7-9
j_call: TRBJ1-1

cdr3_aa: CASRAAASGVVDTQYF
v_call: TRBV2
j_call: TRBJ2-3

cdr3_aa: CATSDFSGTEAFF
v_call: TRBV24-1
j_call: TRBJ1-1

cdr3_aa: CASSRDSLQETQYF
v_call: TRBV7-3
j_call: TRBJ2-5

cdr3_aa: CATSRDGVETQYF
v_call: TRBV15
j_call: TRBJ2-5

cdr3_aa: CAGHEDTEAFF
v_call: TRBV2
j_call: TRBJ1-1

cdr3_aa: CAWSVLAGSYNEQFF
v_call: TRBV30
j_call: TRBJ2-1

cdr3_aa: CASSQDWASGRNEQYF
v_call: TRBV3-1/TRBV3-2
j_call: TRBJ2-7

cdr3_aa: CATSRLNQGFEKLFF
v_call: TRBV15
j_call: TRBJ1-4

cdr3_aa: CASSLAGLAVQETQYF
v_call: TRBV5-1
j_call: TRBJ2-5

cdr3_aa: CASSPGQGAPGANVLTF
v_call: TRBV7-9
j_call: TRBJ2-6

cdr3_aa: CASSSTSGSFDEQFF
v_call: TRBV6-6
j_call: TRBJ2-1

cdr3_aa: CASSIRGLEDEQYF
v_call: TRBV19
j_call: TRBJ2-7

cdr3_aa: CASSQVKQGGYGYTF
v_call: TRBV4-1
j_call: TRBJ1-2